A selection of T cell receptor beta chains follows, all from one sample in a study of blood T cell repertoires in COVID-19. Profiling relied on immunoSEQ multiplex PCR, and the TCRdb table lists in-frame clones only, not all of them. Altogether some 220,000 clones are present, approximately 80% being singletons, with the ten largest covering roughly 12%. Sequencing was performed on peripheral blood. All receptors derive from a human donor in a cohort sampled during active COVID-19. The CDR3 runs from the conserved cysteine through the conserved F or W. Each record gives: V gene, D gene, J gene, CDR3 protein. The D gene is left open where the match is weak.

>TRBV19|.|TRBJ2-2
CASSPMGTYTGELFF
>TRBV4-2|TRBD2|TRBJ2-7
CASSQDSGRAAPGQYF
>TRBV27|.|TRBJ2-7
CASSHGDSTYEQYF
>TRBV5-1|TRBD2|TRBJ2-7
CASSPRGETYEQYF
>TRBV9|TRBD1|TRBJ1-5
CASSEQGSYQPQHF
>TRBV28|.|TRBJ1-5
CASSFFRHSNQPQHF
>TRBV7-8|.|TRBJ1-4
CASSLYSVPNEKLFF
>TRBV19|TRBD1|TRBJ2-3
CASSIGRDRGVRDTQYF
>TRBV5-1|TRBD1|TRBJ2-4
CASSLRGQGINIQYF
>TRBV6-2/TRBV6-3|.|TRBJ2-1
CASSYSNGLGQFF
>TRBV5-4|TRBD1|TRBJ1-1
CASSLQGAPGTEAFF
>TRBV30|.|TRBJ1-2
CAWTPDRDYGYTF
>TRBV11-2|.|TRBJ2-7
CASSPRGGVGREQYF
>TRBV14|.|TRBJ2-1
CASSPKGGSSYNEQFF
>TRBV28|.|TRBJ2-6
CASSLPSSGANVLTF
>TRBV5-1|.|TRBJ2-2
CASSLYSDTGELFF
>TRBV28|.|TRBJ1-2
CASSLGVNYGYTF
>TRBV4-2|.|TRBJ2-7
CASGEGQGPYEQYF
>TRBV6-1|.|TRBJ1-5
CASSEVLLWPQHF
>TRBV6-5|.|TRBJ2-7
CASSNPGISVEQYF
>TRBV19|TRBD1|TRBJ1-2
CASSVGTGAYGYTF
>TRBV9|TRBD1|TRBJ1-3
CASSRRQGTTGNTIYF
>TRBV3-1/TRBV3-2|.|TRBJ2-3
CASSQTGKRGDTQYF
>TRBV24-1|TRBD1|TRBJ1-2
CATSASDRGLYGYTF
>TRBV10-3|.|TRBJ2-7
CAIGTDSYEQYF
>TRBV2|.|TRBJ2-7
CASSEGGRFYEQYF
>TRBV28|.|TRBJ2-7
CASSPGGSYEQYF
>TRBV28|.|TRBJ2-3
CASSFRQGRQYF
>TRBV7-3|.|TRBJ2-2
CASSLTGAAENTGELFF
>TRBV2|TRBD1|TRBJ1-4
CASSGDRGATNEKLFF
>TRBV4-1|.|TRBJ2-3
CASSARQRRNTDTQYF
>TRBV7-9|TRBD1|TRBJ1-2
CASTRGQSYGYTF
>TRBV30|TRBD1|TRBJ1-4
CAWTKGQGLYPTNEKLFF
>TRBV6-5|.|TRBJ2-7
CASRSGLEIHEQYF
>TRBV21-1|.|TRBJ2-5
CASRGQGETQYF